This T cell receptor beta chain comes out of a study of breast tumors, draining lymph nodes, adjacent tissues. Germline assignment: CDR1 MNHEY and CDR2 SVGAGI. The CDR3 runs 13 residues. V lost 5 bases to trimming and J lost 8 bases, with 13 bases between them. TCRdb ran MiXCR on the multiplex PCR reads and lists one entry per CDR3 protein. The sample shows about 200,000 distinct CDR3 sequences, around a third of them seen only once. As regards this clonotype: Its antigen is undetermined. A read error is possible here, since a much larger clone lies one base away.

Study results and limitations: Tumor repertoires ranked between lymph nodes and nontumor tissue in diversity, with V and J gene preferences. That most tumor T cells come from lymph nodes remained unproven.

Breast cancer patients provided tissue from their axillary draining lymph nodes. The chain has TRBV6-5 and TRBJ1-3; the D gene is possibly TRBD1 (5 bases). The sequence was collected from a female donor with breast cancer. Some clones in this sample may be carry-over from other donors' samples. Sequencing was done on a sample of axillary lymph node tissue. CDR3 in DNA: TGTGCCAGCAGTCCGGGGCCCTCCGACACCATATATTTT. Amino acid sequence: CASSPGPSDTIYF.